Shown below are 16 T cell receptor beta chains from a single sample sequenced in a study of identical twins (TCRdb year 2016). Library generation was performed with 5' RACE. Sequenced using an Illumina HiSeq 2000. The public sequencing data were trimmed at Q25 with fastp and processed into clonotypes with MiXCR by TCRdb, which kept only in-frame beta chains. Every entry covers one CDR3 protein and lists the most common genes and DNA from its rows. Across this sample there are roughly 700,000 distinct CDR3 sequences, with over 8.5% seen only once. Around 0.98% of the sample is in the top ten clones. The sample was also reused in another study, on yellow fever vaccine responses in identical twins.

Input material: PBMCs. The source of these receptors is a woman aged 18-29 years in good health.

The table lists this clonotype with many counts. The CDR3 bases are TGTGCCAGCAGCTTACGGCTTATGGATACGCAGTATTTT. It codes for CASSLRLMDTQYF. The chain uses TRBV7-2 and TRBJ2-3; D is uncertain. Germline CDR1 SGHTA, CDR2 FQGNSA. V shed 2 bases and J shed 6 bases, with 9 bases lying between them. This CDR3 comprises 13 residues. The full variable domain, its missing parts supplied by reference TRBV7-2 and TRBJ2-3, is GAGVSQSPSNKVTEKGKDVELRCDPISGHTALYWYRQSLGQGLEFLIYFQGNSAPDKSGLPSDRFSAERTGGSVSTLTIQRTQQEDSAVYLCASSLRLMDTQYFGPGTRLTVL.

This clonotype was counted many times. The genes are TRBV9 and TRBJ2-1; TRBD1 might be the D (5 bases). Germline CDR1 reads SGDLS; CDR2 reads YYNGEE. Trimming left V 3 bases short and J 4 bases short, with 11 bases between. The length of the CDR3 is 14 residues. CDR3 protein: CASSAPPGYNEQFF. The CDR3 nucleotides read TGTGCCAGCAGCGCCCCCCCAGGGTACAATGAGCAGTTCTTC.

This clonotype was seen more than once but under ten times. V gene TRBV20-1 combines with J gene TRBJ2-3; D is ambiguous. V lost 3 bases and J 2 bases, leaving 6 bases between the germline ends. CDR3 length: 12 amino acids. The germline V gene has CDR1 DFQATT and CDR2 SNEGSKA (reference sequence). The CDR3: CSASHTTDTQYF. CDR3 coding DNA: TGCAGTGCTAGCCACACCACAGATACGCAGTATTTT.

This clonotype came up many times. This chain links TRBV3-1 with TRBJ2-3; TRBD2 matches 13 bases. With V trimmed by 1 base and J by 3 bases, 7 bases remained unmatched. Germline assignment: CDR1 LGHDT and CDR2 YNNKEL (reference sequence). This CDR3 is built from 18 residues. The CDR3 spells CASSQGRTSGGSTDTQYF. The CDR3 DNA sequence: TGTGCCAGCAGCCAAGGGAGGACTAGCGGGGGATCTACAGATACGCAGTATTTT.

The table lists this clonotype with a few counts. V and J are TRBV29-1 and TRBJ2-3; 7 bases are shared with TRBD1. Per the germline V gene, CDR1 is SQVTM and CDR2 is ANQGSEA. The V segment lost 5 bases and the J segment 1 base; nucleotides outside the gene matches: 3. The CDR3 is 13 amino acids. The CDR3 reads CSVFTGGTDTQYF. Here the CDR3 DNA reads TGCAGCGTTTTCACAGGGGGCACAGATACGCAGTATTTT.

The table lists this clonotype with a few counts. This chain joins TRBV27 and TRBJ2-1; 14 nucleotides agree with TRBD2. This CDR3 region has 15 residues. V trimming: 10 bases; J trimming: 7 bases; junction bases outside the gene matches: 9. The germline V gene encodes CDR1 MNHEY and CDR2 SMNVEV (reference sequence). CDR3 sequence reads: CATKPGLAGVNEQFF. CDR3 bases: TGTGCCACCAAGCCGGGACTAGCGGGGGTAAATGAGCAGTTCTTC.

In the case of this clonotype: This may arise from a read error, as a much more abundant clone is one base away. The chain has TRBV4-1 and TRBJ1-2, with D unclear. CDR3 size: 13 residues. The ends were cut back, 2 bases at V and 4 bases at J, with 8 bases in the middle. Germline CDR1 and CDR2: MGHRA and YSYEKL. In DNA form, the CDR3 reads TGCGCCAGCAGCCAAACTTCAGGCTATGGCTACACCTTC. It yields the protein CASSQTSGYGYTF.

This clonotype was seen ten or more times. The rearrangement joins TRBV21-1 to TRBJ2-1; the table's D gene call, TRBD2, was not cross checked with the DNA. TRBV21-1 is a known pseudogene. The CDR3 spans 20 residues. In nucleotides, the CDR3 is TGTGCCAGCAGCAATGGGCAAGGCGGGAGGGCTCCTAGTTCCTACAATGAGCAGTTCTTC. Its protein product is CASSNGQGGRAPSSYNEQFF.

The table lists this clonotype with a few counts. The DNA for the CDR3 is TGTGCCAGTACCCCACCGGGACTAGCGGGAGAAGATACGCAGTATTTT. This sequence encodes CASTPPGLAGEDTQYF. The J gene is TRBJ2-3, the V gene TRBV19, with 14 bases fitting TRBD2. This CDR3 is built from 16 residues. Germline-derived CDR1 and CDR2 are LNHDA and SQIVND (reference sequence). The V segment lost 7 bases and the J segment 5 bases; nucleotides outside the gene matches: 8.

This clonotype was seen ten or more times. This chain joins TRBV6-5 and TRBJ2-7; either TRBD1 or TRBD2 may supply D (5 bases each). The CDR3 consists of 15 residues. V lost 0 bases and J 2 bases, leaving 11 bases between the germline ends. Looked up from germline, CDR1 is MNHEY and CDR2 is SVGAGI. DNA for the CDR3: TGTGCCAGCAGTTACTCTACGGGGCCGACCTACGAGCAGTACTTC. Its protein is CASSYSTGPTYEQYF.

This clonotype was observed at least ten times. The chain carries TRBV9 and TRBJ2-2; TRBD1 matches at 12 bases. Per the germline V gene, CDR1 is SGDLS and CDR2 is YYNGEE. Losses at the gene ends were 4 bases for V and 6 bases for J; bases not matched to a gene: 7. The CDR3 runs to 16 residues. The CDR3 protein is CASSTQGTGGSGELFF. The CDR3 DNA reads TGTGCCAGCAGCACCCAAGGGACAGGGGGCTCCGGGGAGCTGTTTTTT.

This clonotype has just a few counts. The CDR3: CASSYVARGGEKLFF. CDR3 nucleotide sequence: TGTGCCAGCAGTTACGTGGCGCGGGGAGGTGAAAAACTGTTTTTT. V gene TRBV6-5 combines with J gene TRBJ1-4; no reliable D call. Germline V CDR1 and CDR2: MNHEY, SVGAGI. This CDR3 spans 15 amino acids. The V end was cut by 2 bases, the J end by 7 bases, with 14 bases between.

This clonotype was detected only a few times. V gene TRBV18 combines with J gene TRBJ2-5, with D unresolved. From germline, CDR1 is KGHSH and CDR2 LQKENI. The CDR3 spans 16 residues. The germline V and J ends were trimmed by 1 base and 2 bases, with 14 bases remaining between them. The CDR3 spells CASSPLFSGSQETQYF. DNA for the CDR3: TGTGCCAGCTCACCACTATTCTCGGGCAGTCAAGAGACCCAGTACTTC. Full variable domain (rest looked up from reference TRBV18 and TRBJ2-5): NAGVMQNPRHLVRRRGQEARLRCSPMKGHSHVYWYRQLPEEGLKFMVYLQKENIIDESGMPKERFSAEFPKEGPSILRIQQVVRGDSAAYFCASSPLFSGSQETQYFGPGTRLLVL.

The chain links TRBV6-2 or TRBV6-3 to TRBJ2-2; D gene unclear. From germline, CDR1 is MNHEY and CDR2 SVGEGT. V was cut by 3 bases and J by 0 bases, with 11 bases left in between. This CDR3 spans 16 amino acids. The CDR3 reads CASSYGSVANTGELFF. In DNA, the CDR3 is TGTGCCAGCAGTTATGGCTCTGTCGCGAACACCGGGGAGCTGTTTTTT.

This clonotype was counted ten times or more. The V call is TRBV6-6, the J call TRBJ1-2; no reliable D call. The CDR3 has 13 amino acids. Germline V CDR1 and CDR2: MNHNY, SVGAGI (reference sequence). Trimming pared 5 bases from V and 0 bases from J, leaving 7 bases between. DNA for the CDR3: TGTGCCAGCAGTCCAACAACTAACTATGGCTACACCTTC. Protein product: CASSPTTNYGYTF.

This chain joins TRBV6-1 and TRBJ2-7; possible D gene TRBD2, 5 bases. The CDR3 extends over 14 amino acids. Per germline, CDR1 MNHNS and CDR2 SASEGT. V was clipped by 7 bases and J by 0 bases, with 13 bases between them. Here the CDR3 DNA reads TGTGCCAGCACCCGGGCCGGGAACTCCTACGAGCAGTACTTC. As protein: CASTRAGNSYEQYF.